This TCR beta chain was recorded in a study of OX40 agonist ivuxolimab in advanced cancers. The V gene's germline CDR1 is MDHEN and CDR2 SYDVKM. Between the trimmed V and J ends, which lost 2 bases and 3 bases, there was a span of 11 bases. There are 15 residues in the CDR3. Produced via immunoSEQ multiplex PCR; TCRdb's table is partial and in-frame only. The sample carries roughly 32,000 clones, roughly 90% recorded once. The TCR comes from an adult with an advanced solid tumor such as melanoma, head and neck, liver or kidney cancer. This chain connects TRBV28 to TRBJ1-5; D is ambiguous. The source material was CD4+ or CD8+ T cells sorted from blood, sampled in a trial of the OX40 agonist ivuxolimab. In DNA form, the CDR3 reads TGTGCCAGCAGTTTAGTTCAAGGGATCAATCAGCCCCAGCATTTT. Translated, it gives CASSLVQGINQPQHF.